In this sample, the clone carrying this T cell receptor beta chain turned up many times. Its antigen is undetermined. This record belongs to a study of T cells in Graves' hyperthyroidism and ophthalmopathy. The wider study: Pretreatment peripheral blood was obtained at initial diagnosis.

Germline values: CDR1 SNHLY, CDR2 FYNNEI. Between the trimmed V and J ends, which lost 0 bases and 0 bases, there was a span of 11 bases. The CDR3 consists of 16 residues. Overall study results and limits: Also found in blood were most expanded thyroid clonotypes above 0.001. Before onset, by a median of around six months, the model predicted ophthalmopathy.

TCR beta CDR3 sequences were amplified from RNA transcripts. The primer set for the first-round RT-PCR of the TCR CDR3 was HTBI. TCRdb processed the multiplex PCR reads anew with MiXCR; each CDR3 protein has one entry. The table records hundreds of thousands of distinct CDR3 sequences, about 12% of them present only once. Material: blood. The origin of this receptor is a woman aged 18-29 years with Graves' hyperthyroidism. V usage is TRBV2 and J usage is TRBJ1-2, with D possibly matching TRBD1 (5 bases). This CDR3 reads CASSEAPGNPNYGYTF. As DNA, the CDR3 is TGTGCCAGCAGTGAAGCGCCAGGGAACCCTAACTATGGCTACACCTTC.